Following are 3 T cell receptor beta chains from one sample sequenced in a study of cytomegalovirus exposure and HLA in healthy donors. The PCR contained 60 Vbeta and 13 Jbeta primers. Only in-frame clones appear in the TCRdb table, and some are missing; sequencing was by immunoSEQ multiplex PCR. The sample has nearly 200,000 clones. Sequencing was performed on PBMCs. These TCRs come from a boy younger than 18 in good health and CMV-seronegative.

The V call is TRBV7-6, the J call TRBJ2-3; TRBD2 matches at 8 bases. There are 16 residues in the CDR3. The junction had 6 bases not matched to a gene; V was cut back by 3 bases and J by 1 base. In germline, CDR1 is SGHVS, CDR2 FNYEAQ. This CDR3 reads CASSFSRAGGTDTQYF. The DNA for the CDR3 is TGTGCCAGCAGCTTTAGTAGAGCGGGAGGCACAGATACGCAGTATTTT. Full variable domain (rest looked up from reference TRBV7-6 and TRBJ2-3): GAGVSQSPRYKVTKRGQDVALRCDPISGHVSLYWYRQALGQGPEFLTYFNYEAQQDKSGLPNDRFSAERPEGSISTLTIQRTEQRDSAMYRCASSFSRAGGTDTQYFGPGTRLTVL.

The V and J genes are TRBV2 and TRBJ2-3; maybe TRBD2 (6 bases). The V end was cut by 7 bases, the J end by 6 bases, with 14 bases between. CDR3 length equals 13 residues. Per germline, CDR1 SNHLY and CDR2 FYNNEI. This CDR3 reads CASIHARGDTQYF. DNA for the CDR3: TGTGCCAGCATCCACGCCCGGGGGGATACGCAGTATTTT.

The chain recombines TRBV4-1 with TRBJ1-1, with no clear D. Germline V gene sequence: CDR1 MGHRA, CDR2 YSYEKL. The CDR3 has 14 residues. The germline V and J ends were trimmed by 6 bases and 6 bases, with 17 bases remaining between them. The CDR3 sequence: CASREERSMAEAFF. CDR3 sequence (DNA): TGCGCCAGCAGAGAGGAGCGCTCGATGGCTGAAGCTTTCTTT.